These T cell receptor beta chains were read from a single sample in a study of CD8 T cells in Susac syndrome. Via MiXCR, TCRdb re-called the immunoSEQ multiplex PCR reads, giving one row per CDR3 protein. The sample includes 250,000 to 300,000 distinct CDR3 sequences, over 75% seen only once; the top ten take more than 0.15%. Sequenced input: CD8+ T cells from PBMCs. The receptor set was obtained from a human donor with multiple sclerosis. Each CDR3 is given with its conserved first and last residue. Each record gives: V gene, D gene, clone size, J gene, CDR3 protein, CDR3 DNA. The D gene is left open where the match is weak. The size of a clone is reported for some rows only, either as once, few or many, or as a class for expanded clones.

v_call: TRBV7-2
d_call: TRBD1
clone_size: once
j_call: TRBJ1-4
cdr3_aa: CASSWTGLTRFNEKLFF
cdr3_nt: TGTGCCAGCAGCTGGACAGGGCTCACGAGGTTTAATGAAAAACTGTTTTTT

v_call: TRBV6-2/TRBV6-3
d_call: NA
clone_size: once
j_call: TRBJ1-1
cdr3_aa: CASSYSSGGSSEAFF
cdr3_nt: TGTGCCAGCAGTTACTCGAGCGGGGGCTCTTCTGAAGCTTTCTTT

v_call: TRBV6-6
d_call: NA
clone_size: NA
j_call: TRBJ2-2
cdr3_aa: CASSSGVRPGELFF
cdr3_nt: TGTGCCAGCAGTTCGGGGGTTAGACCCGGGGAGCTGTTTTTT

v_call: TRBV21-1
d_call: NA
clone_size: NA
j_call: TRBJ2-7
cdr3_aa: CASSKVVAGGANYEQYF
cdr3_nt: NA

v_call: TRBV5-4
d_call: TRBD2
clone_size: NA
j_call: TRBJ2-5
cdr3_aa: CASSLATGGVETQYF
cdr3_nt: TGTGCCAGCAGCTTGGCGACGGGAGGAGTAGAGACCCAGTACTTC

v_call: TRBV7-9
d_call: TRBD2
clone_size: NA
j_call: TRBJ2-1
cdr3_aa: CASSLPVAGEYEQFF
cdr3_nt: TGTGCCAGCAGCCTCCCCGTGGCGGGAGAGTATGAGCAGTTCTTC

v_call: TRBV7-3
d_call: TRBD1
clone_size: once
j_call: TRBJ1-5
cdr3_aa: CASSPTGGINQPQHF
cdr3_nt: TGTGCCAGCAGCCCGACAGGGGGCATCAATCAGCCCCAGCATTTT

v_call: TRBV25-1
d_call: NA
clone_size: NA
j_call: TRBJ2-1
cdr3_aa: CASSSPEGGGKKQFF
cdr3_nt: TGTGCCAGCAGTTCCCCGGAAGGGGGAGGAAAGAAGCAGTTCTTC

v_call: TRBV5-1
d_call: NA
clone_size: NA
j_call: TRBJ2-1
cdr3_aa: CASSLVSGLYNEQFF
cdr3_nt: TGCGCCAGCAGCTTGGTTTCAGGGCTCTACAATGAGCAGTTCTTC

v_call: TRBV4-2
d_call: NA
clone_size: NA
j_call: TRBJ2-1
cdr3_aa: CASSQPPLGDTEQFF
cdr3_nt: TGTGCCAGCAGCCAACCACCGCTGGGGGACACTGAGCAGTTCTTC

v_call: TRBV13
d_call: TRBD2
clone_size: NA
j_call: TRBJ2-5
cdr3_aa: CASSESGGAWETQYF
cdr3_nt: TGTGCCAGCAGCGAGAGCGGGGGGGCCTGGGAGACCCAGTACTTC

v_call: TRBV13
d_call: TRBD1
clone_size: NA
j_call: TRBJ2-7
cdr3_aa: CASSLGLGQVSYEQYF
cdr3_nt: TGTGCCAGCAGCTTAGGCCTAGGACAGGTTTCCTACGAGCAGTACTTC

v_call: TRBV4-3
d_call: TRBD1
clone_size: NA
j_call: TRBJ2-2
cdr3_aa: CASSQDRDRGQTGELFF
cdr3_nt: TGCGCCAGCAGCCAAGATCGCGACAGGGGGCAAACCGGGGAGCTGTTTTTT

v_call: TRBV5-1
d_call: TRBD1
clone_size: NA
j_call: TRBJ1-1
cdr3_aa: CASSWTGYQHTEAFF
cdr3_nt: TGCGCCAGCAGCTGGACAGGGTATCAACACACTGAAGCTTTCTTT

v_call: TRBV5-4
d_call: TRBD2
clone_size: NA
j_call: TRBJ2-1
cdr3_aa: CASSSRLAYNEQFF
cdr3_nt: TGTGCCAGCAGCTCGAGACTAGCGTACAATGAGCAGTTCTTC

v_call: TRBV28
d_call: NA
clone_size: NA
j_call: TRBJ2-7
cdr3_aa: CASSSLTGSEFYEQYF
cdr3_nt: TGTGCCAGCAGTTCTCTTACCGGCAGCGAGTTCTACGAGCAGTACTTC

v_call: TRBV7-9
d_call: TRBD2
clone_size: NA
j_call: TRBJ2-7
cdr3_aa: CASSQLAGANEQYF
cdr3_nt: TGTGCCAGCAGCCAACTAGCGGGAGCCAACGAGCAGTACTTC

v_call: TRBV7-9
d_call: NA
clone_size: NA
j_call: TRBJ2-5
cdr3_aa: CASILEASETQYF
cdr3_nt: TGTGCCAGCATTCTCGAGGCGTCGGAGACCCAGTACTTC